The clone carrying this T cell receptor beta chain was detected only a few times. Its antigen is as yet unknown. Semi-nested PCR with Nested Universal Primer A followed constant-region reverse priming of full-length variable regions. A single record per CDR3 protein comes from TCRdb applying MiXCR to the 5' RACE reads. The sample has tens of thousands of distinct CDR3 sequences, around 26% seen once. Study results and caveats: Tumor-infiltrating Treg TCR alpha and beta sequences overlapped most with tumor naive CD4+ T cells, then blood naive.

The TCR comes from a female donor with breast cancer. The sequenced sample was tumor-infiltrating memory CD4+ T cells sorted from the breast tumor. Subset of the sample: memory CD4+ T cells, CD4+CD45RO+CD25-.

CDR3 coding DNA: TGCAGTGCTAGAGATGCCCAGGCTGGGGCCAACGTCCTGACTTTC. Protein product: CSARDAQAGANVLTF. The chain has TRBV20-1 and TRBJ2-6; D remains ambiguous. Trimming cost V 0 bases and J 2 bases, with 8 bases left between them. CDR3 length: 15 amino acids. Germline V gene data show CDR1 as DFQATT and CDR2 as SNEGSKA (reference sequence).